The 20 T cell receptor beta chains below come from one sample, sequenced in a study of patients and donors after allogeneic stem cell transplantation. TCRdb redid the calling of the RT-PCR reads with MiXCR, one entry per CDR3 protein. The sample records about a million distinct CDR3 sequences, roughly 18% being singletons. Sequences were obtained from blood, either unsorted or a sorted T cell fraction (not recorded which). Source of these receptors: a human donor who was either an allogeneic HSCT recipient or a stem cell or donor lymphocyte infusion donor (not recorded which). It is not recorded whose cells these are; they may come from a transplant donor.

The V gene is TRBV4-2, the J gene TRBJ2-5; 8 bases are a match to TRBD2. J lost 2 bases, V lost 0 bases, and 8 bases had no gene match. The CDR3 is made up of 17 amino acids. Germline CDR1 LGHNA, CDR2 YNFKEQ. CDR3 region: CASSQDGLAGKQETQYF. The CDR3 DNA sequence: TGTGCCAGCAGCCAAGATGGGCTAGCGGGTAAACAAGAGACCCAGTACTTC.

The genes are TRBV6-5 and TRBJ1-2; a possible D gene is TRBD1 (6 bases). V dropped 0 bases and J dropped 4 bases, with 15 bases sitting between them. The CDR3 sequence is 16 residues long. Per the germline V gene, CDR1 is MNHEY and CDR2 is SVGAGI. In nucleotides, the CDR3 is TGTGCCAGCAGTTACTCGCAGGGGTCGTTTAGCTATGGCTACACCTTC. Protein product: CASSYSQGSFSYGYTF.

This clonotype was counted a single time. The CDR3 sequence: CASSYELSGLHSYEQYF. CDR3 sequence (DNA): TGTGCCAGCAGCTACGAACTGTCCGGACTCCACTCCTACGAGCAGTACTTC. The V call is TRBV11-3, the J call TRBJ2-7; perhaps TRBD2 as D (5 bases). Trimming took 4 bases from V and 0 from J, leaving 19 bases between them. The CDR3 has 17 residues. From germline, CDR1 is SGHNT and CDR2 YENEEA.

The sample holds a few counts of this clonotype. The J gene is TRBJ2-1, the V gene TRBV12-3 or TRBV12-4, with 13 bases lining up with TRBD2. The CDR3 has 15 residues. After removal of 5 bases from V and 7 bases from J, the junction contained 5 bases not matched to a gene. The chain's CDR3 is CASSQTSGGANEQFF. In DNA, the CDR3 is TGTGCCAGCAGTCAAACTAGCGGGGGGGCAAATGAGCAGTTCTTC.

The rearrangement links TRBV24-1 to TRBJ2-2, with D uncertain. CDR1 and CDR2 from the germline V gene are KGHDR and SFDVKD. The CDR3 is 15 residues long. V was pared by 0 bases and J by 1 base, with 5 bases between. CDR3 in amino acids: CATSDLPVNTGELFF. CDR3 nucleotides: TGTGCCACCAGTGATTTGCCAGTGAACACCGGGGAGCTGTTTTTT.

The chain is built from TRBV4-3 and TRBJ2-1; D possibly corresponds to TRBD2 (5 bases). V shed 1 base and J shed 3 bases, with 10 bases lying between them. Germline V CDR1 and CDR2: LGHNA, YSLEER. The CDR3 runs 15 residues. Written as DNA, the CDR3 is TGCGCCAGCAGCCAAGGGGCAGCGGACTACAATGAGCAGTTCTTC. As protein: CASSQGAADYNEQFF.

This clonotype was seen only a few times. The gene calls are TRBV5-6 and TRBJ1-1; 7 bases are a match to TRBD1. V trimming: 6 bases; J trimming: 5 bases; junction bases outside the gene matches: 19. Per germline, CDR1 SGHDT and CDR2 YYEEEE. CDR3 length: 17 amino acids. CDR3 coding DNA: TGTGCCAGCAACAACCTCCGACAGGGTCTTCGTCGGACTGAAGCTTTCTTT. Translation gives CASNNLRQGLRRTEAFF.

The genes are TRBV6-2 or TRBV6-3 and TRBJ2-7, with D hard to call. Germline loops: CDR1 MNHEY, CDR2 SVGEGT. There are 12 residues in the CDR3. Trimming removed 5 bases at V and 3 bases at J, with 8 bases between. The CDR3 loop reads CASSGVFYEQYF. The CDR3 nucleotides read TGTGCCAGCAGTGGCGTCTTCTACGAGCAGTACTTC.

This clonotype was detected a few times. This chain joins TRBV7-8 and TRBJ1-4, with 7 bases fitting TRBD1. Germline V gene lookup returns CDR1 SGHVS and CDR2 FQNEAQ. V shed 5 bases, J shed 7 bases, and the junction held 10 bases outside the gene matches. The CDR3 runs 15 residues. CDR3 in amino acids: CASSRTGVGFEKLFF. The CDR3 region has the DNA TGTGCCAGCAGCCGAACAGGGGTAGGATTTGAAAAACTGTTTTTT.

With regard to this clonotype: No DNA is shown, since the ends of the CDR3 on it are uncertain; the CDR3 is the one TCRdb lists. V gene TRBV21-1 combines with J gene TRBJ1-1; the table's D call TRBD1 went unverified against the DNA. TRBV21-1 constitutes a pseudogene. Both ends counted, the CDR3 spans 17 residues. CDR3: CASSKWGQGIMNTEAFF.

V is TRBV5-6 and J is TRBJ1-4, with D unclear. Trimming cost V 1 base and J 5 bases, with 12 bases left between them. This CDR3 comprises 15 residues. Germline CDR1 SGHDT, CDR2 YYEEEE. CDR3 region: CASSLITLRNEKLFF. For the CDR3, the DNA is TGTGCCAGCAGCTTGATAACTCTCCGGAATGAAAAACTGTTTTTT.

This rearrangement joins TRBV3-1 to TRBJ2-3, with no clear D. Germline lookup yields CDR1 LGHDT and CDR2 YNNKEL (reference sequence). The V gene lost 0 bases and the J gene lost 5 bases, with 18 bases spanning the gap. This CDR3 spans 17 amino acids. The CDR3 DNA is TGTGCCAGCAGCCAAGATGGCCTACGATCGGCCTTAGATACGCAGTATTTT. Translation: CASSQDGLRSALDTQYF.

This clonotype was seen repeatedly, ten times or more. CDR3 coding DNA: TGCAGTGCCTCCCACTTGCTAGCGGGGCTCTACAATGAGCAGTTCTTC. Residues: CSASHLLAGLYNEQFF. This chain uses TRBV20-1 with TRBJ2-1; 9 bases line up with TRBD2. Trimming at V came to 6 bases and at J to 3 bases, leaving 12 bases not matched to a gene. Looked up from germline, CDR1 is DFQATT and CDR2 is SNEGSKA (reference sequence). This CDR3 has 16 residues.

In its sample, this clonotype was seen a few times. This chain joins TRBV27 and TRBJ1-6, with a weak D call TRBD1 (5 bases). This CDR3 contains 19 residues. V dropped 6 bases and J dropped 6 bases, with 27 bases sitting between them. CDR1 MNHEY and CDR2 SMNVEV come from the germline V gene (reference sequence). The CDR3 sequence is CASSPFEIPGRRINSPLHF. As DNA, the CDR3 is TGTGCCAGCAGCCCATTTGAAATTCCGGGACGGAGGATTAATTCACCCCTCCACTTT.

This chain links TRBV7-9 with TRBJ2-1; possible D gene TRBD2, 6 bases. The CDR3 is 13 amino acids. Germline CDR1 SEHNR, CDR2 FQNEAQ (reference sequence). The V gene lost 4 bases and the J gene lost 8 bases, with 12 bases spanning the gap. CDR3 sequence (DNA): TGTGCCAGCAGCTCAAGGCCGGGGGATGAGCAGTTCTTC. Its translation: CASSSRPGDEQFF.

This clonotype showed up just a few times. V is TRBV4-1 and J is TRBJ2-7; 9 positions match TRBD2. This CDR3 is 15 amino acids long. Trimming removed 4 bases from V and 0 bases from J; junction bases left unmatched: 4. Germline CDR1 MGHRA, CDR2 YSYEKL. In DNA form, the CDR3 reads TGCGCCAGCAGCCGAGCTAGCGGGGACTCCTACGAGCAGTACTTC. Translated: CASSRASGDSYEQYF.

This clonotype was seen more than once but under ten times. CDR3 sequence reads: CASSLPGFPLHF. The CDR3 DNA sequence: TGTGCCAGCAGCCTGCCGGGTTTTCCCCTCCACTTT. The rearrangement links TRBV5-8 to TRBJ1-6; no definite D call. CDR3 size: 12 residues. Trimming stripped 4 bases from V and 13 bases from J, with 12 bases between. Germline CDR1 reads SGHTS; CDR2 reads YDEGEE.

V is TRBV5-6 and J is TRBJ1-5; D possibly corresponds to TRBD1 (6 bases). Germline V CDR1 and CDR2: SGHDT, YYEEEE. This CDR3 comprises 16 residues. V dropped 4 bases and J dropped 0 bases, with 14 bases sitting between them. The CDR3 here is CASSRSGVHSNQPQHF. DNA for the CDR3: TGTGCCAGCAGCAGATCAGGGGTTCATAGCAATCAGCCCCAGCATTTT.

The genes are TRBV5-1 and TRBJ2-5; TRBD2 matches at 8 bases. Germline trimming cut 3 bases from V and 2 bases from J; bases unmatched to any gene: 12. Germline CDR1 is SGHRS and CDR2 is YFSETQ. This CDR3 has 17 amino acids. CDR3 residues: CASSSTYRGTRQETQYF. The CDR3 DNA sequence: TGCGCCAGCAGCTCCACCTACCGGGGGACTAGGCAAGAGACCCAGTACTTC.

This rearrangement joins TRBV6-1 to TRBJ1-2; a possible D gene is TRBD1 (6 bases). From germline, CDR1 is MNHNS and CDR2 SASEGT. This CDR3 has 13 residues. V lost 5 bases and J lost 6, with 13 bases in between. Written as DNA, the CDR3 is TGTGCCAGCAGTAACGGACAGTTGGATGGCTACACCTTC. As protein: CASSNGQLDGYTF.